A selection of T cell receptor beta chains follows, all from one sample in a study of T cell responses to AZD1222 COVID-19 vaccine. Data came from immunoSEQ multiplex PCR; TCRdb stores just in-frame clones and leaves some out. The table has some 170,000 clones, 90% to 95% seen once. This sample comprised peripheral blood, obtained on day 0 of MenACWY control vaccination. All receptors come from an adult in good health. Each CDR3 is given with its conserved first and last residue. A D gene is named only where the DNA matches it firmly. A row's size may be missing; if present it is once, few, many or a size class.

-,-,TRBJ2-7,TRBV20-1,CSARSREQYF,TGCAGTGCTAGGTCCCGCGAGCAGTACTTC
-,-,TRBJ2-7,TRBV15,CATSIFQGSYEQYF,TGTGCCACCAGCATCTTCCAGGGTTCCTACGAGCAGTACTTC
-,-,TRBJ2-7,TRBV24-1,CATSTGSTRSYEQYF,TGTGCCACCTCAACGGGGTCGACTAGGTCCTACGAGCAGTACTTC
-,-,TRBJ2-3,TRBV5-5,CASSLGGGASTDTQYF,TGTGCCAGCAGCTTGGGTGGCGGGGCTAGCACAGATACGCAGTATTTT
-,-,TRBJ1-5,TRBV19,CASSIDRGRATNQPQHF,TGTGCCAGTAGTATAGATCGGGGCAGGGCGACCAATCAGCCCCAGCATTTT
-,-,TRBJ2-7,TRBV27,CASSLLGALGGEQYF,TGTGCCAGCAGTTTACTGGGCGCTTTGGGGGGCGAGCAGTACTTC
-,-,TRBJ1-2,TRBV19,CASSIVRGRANYGYTF,TGTGCCAGTAGTATTGTGCGGGGCCGAGCTAACTATGGCTACACCTTC
-,-,TRBJ1-4,TRBV30,CAWGNYEKLFF,TGTGCCTGGGGCAACTACGAAAAACTGTTTTTT
-,TRBD2,TRBJ2-5,TRBV10-1,CASSEGLGETQYF,TGCGCCAGCAGTGAGGGACTAGGGGAGACCCAGTACTTC
-,-,TRBJ2-7,TRBV27,CASRREGDYEQYF,TGTGCCAGCAGGCGGGAAGGCGACTACGAGCAGTACTTC
-,-,TRBJ2-3,TRBV20-1,CSASSLWLATDTQYF,TGCAGTGCTAGTTCGTTGTGGCTAGCAACCGATACGCAGTATTTT
-,-,TRBJ1-2,TRBV7-2,CASSPERRGNGYTF,TGTGCCAGCAGCCCCGAAAGACGAGGAAATGGCTACACCTTC
-,TRBD1,TRBJ1-6,TRBV7-3,CASSLTGTGYNSPLHF,TGTGCCAGCAGCTTAACCGGGACAGGGTATAATTCACCCCTCCACTTT
-,TRBD1,TRBJ2-7,TRBV2,CASSEGTGPYEQYF,TGTGCCAGCAGTGAAGGGACAGGACCCTACGAGCAGTACTTC
few,-,TRBJ2-1,TRBV4-1,CASSGGAGGNEQFF,TGCGCCAGCAGCGGAGGGGCCGGGGGTAATGAGCAGTTCTTC
-,-,TRBJ1-1,TRBV6-2/TRBV6-3,CASTPRRNTEAFF,TGTGCCAGCACCCCTAGGAGGAACACTGAAGCTTTCTTT
-,TRBD1,TRBJ2-7,TRBV6-5,CASRGTGASYEQYF,TGTGCCAGCCGCGGGACAGGGGCTTCCTACGAGCAGTACTTC
-,-,TRBJ1-2,TRBV4-2,CASSQDPDRYGYGYTF,TGTGCCAGCAGCCAAGACCCCGACAGATACGGATATGGCTACACCTTC
-,TRBD1,TRBJ1-5,TRBV6-2/TRBV6-3,CASSYGGQGALRNQPQHF,TGTGCCAGCAGTTACGGGGGACAGGGGGCGCTCCGCAATCAGCCCCAGCATTTT
-,TRBD2,TRBJ2-7,TRBV3-1/TRBV3-2,CASSPGTSHGGQYF,TGTGCCAGCAGCCCTGGGACTAGCCACGGCGGGCAGTACTTC
-,-,TRBJ1-4,TRBV5-8,CASSLARGASNEKLFF,TGTGCCAGCAGTTTGGCGCGGGGGGCGTCTAATGAAAAACTGTTTTTT
-,-,TRBJ1-4,TRBV30,CASGGRGEKLFF,TGTGCCTCCGGGGGGAGGGGTGAAAAACTGTTTTTT
-,-,TRBJ1-1,TRBV11-3,CASSFSTETNTEAFF,TGTGCCAGCAGCTTCTCGACAGAAACGAACACTGAAGCTTTCTTT
-,-,TRBJ1-1,TRBV7-8,CASSPGGMNTEAFF,TGTGCCAGCAGCCCGGGGGGGATGAACACTGAAGCTTTCTTT
-,TRBD1,TRBJ1-2,TRBV28,CASSSGTANYGYTF,TGTGCCAGCAGTTCGGGGACAGCTAACTATGGCTACACCTTC
-,TRBD1,TRBJ1-3,TRBV19,CASKTDRGIGNTIYF,TGTGCCAGTAAAACGGACAGGGGAATCGGAAACACCATATATTTT
-,-,TRBJ2-7,TRBV6-7,CATPVLSRHEQYF,TGTGCCACTCCGGTCCTAAGCCGCCACGAGCAGTACTTC
-,-,TRBJ2-3,TRBV6-6,CASTYKVSTTQYF,TGTGCCAGCACCTACAAGGTTTCCACTACGCAGTATTTT
-,TRBD2,TRBJ2-7,TRBV29-1,CSVESGRGRNEQYF,TGCAGCGTTGAATCCGGCCGCGGGAGAAACGAGCAGTACTTC
few,-,TRBJ2-1,TRBV30,CAWILSAPGQQFF,TGTGCCTGGATCCTATCCGCCCCGGGTCAGCAGTTCTTC
-,-,TRBJ2-2,TRBV27,CASSPSHTGELFF,TGTGCCAGCAGTCCCTCCCACACCGGGGAGCTGTTTTTT
few,-,TRBJ1-2,TRBV4-1,CASSRLGRSNYGYTF,TGCGCCAGCAGCCGCCTGGGGCGGTCCAACTATGGCTACACCTTC
-,-,TRBJ1-5,TRBV19,CASSNSPSNQPQHF,TGTGCCAGTAGTAACAGTCCTAGCAATCAGCCCCAGCATTTT
-,-,TRBJ1-2,TRBV3-1/TRBV3-2,CASSQDRPSGGYGYTF,TGTGCCAGCAGCCAAGATCGGCCGTCTGGTGGGTATGGCTACACCTTC
-,-,TRBJ1-6,TRBV19,CASMTGGSSPLHF,TGTGCCAGTATGACAGGAGGGAGTTCACCCCTCCACTTT
-,-,TRBJ2-1,TRBV6-2/TRBV6-3,CASSDQGAYNEQFF,TGTGCCAGCAGTGACCAAGGCGCCTACAATGAGCAGTTCTTC
-,-,TRBJ1-3,TRBV3-1/TRBV3-2,CASSIKGLGNTIYF,TGTGCCAGCAGCATTAAGGGGTTAGGAAACACCATATATTTT
-,TRBD2,TRBJ2-1,TRBV13,CASSSLAVLTSADYNEQFF,TGTGCCAGCAGCTCTCTAGCCGTGCTTACTAGCGCCGATTACAATGAGCAGTTCTTC
-,-,TRBJ2-1,TRBV5-4,CASSLPSGGAGNEQFF,TGTGCCAGCAGCCTACCTAGTGGGGGGGCCGGAAATGAGCAGTTCTTC
-,-,TRBJ1-6,TRBV19,CASNPTRHNSPLHF,TGTGCCAGTAACCCGACAAGACATAATTCACCCCTCCACTTT
-,-,TRBJ1-1,TRBV10-3,CAISESRQGSTEAFF,TGTGCCATCAGTGAGTCGAGGCAGGGCTCCACTGAAGCTTTCTTT
-,TRBD1,TRBJ1-1,TRBV24-1,CATSARDRDLTEAFF,TGTGCCACCAGCGCTAGGGACAGGGATTTGACTGAAGCTTTCTTT
-,TRBD2,TRBJ2-3,TRBV3-1/TRBV3-2,CASSPGLGDTDTQYF,TGTGCCAGCAGCCCGGGACTAGGGGACACAGATACGCAGTATTTT
once,-,TRBJ1-4,TRBV11-2,CASSLETDRINEKLFF,TGTGCCAGCAGCTTAGAGACAGACCGAATTAATGAAAAACTGTTTTTT